This TCR beta chain came from a study of blood T cell repertoires in COVID-19. Participant ages covered roughly 18 to 89 years across 20 to 25 US areas. The length of the CDR3 is 14 residues. Germline CDR1 reads MDHEN; CDR2 reads SYDVKM. Between the trimmed V and J ends, which lost 6 bases and 0 bases, there was a span of 11 bases. The data were produced by immunoSEQ multiplex PCR, yet TCRdb's version contains in-frame clones alone and is incomplete. The sample has 200,000 or so clones; roughly 80% are singletons. Material for sequencing was PBMCs or T cells enriched from blood (not recorded which). The sequence was collected from a middle-aged woman with acute COVID-19. V gene TRBV28 combines with J gene TRBJ1-2; D might be TRBD1 (6 bases). CDR3 sequence (DNA): TGTGCCAGCAGAGGGGACAAGTCTAACTATGGCTACACCTTC. It encodes CASRGDKSNYGYTF.